This TCR beta chain comes out of a study of T cells in pancreatic ductal adenocarcinoma. The study's findings and limits: No significant tumor-blood clonality difference; means were about 0.11 and 0.072. The resected pancreatic cancer cohort was biased toward the minority with early-stage disease. Tumors hold more CD45RO+ effector T cells, which may bias toward lower diversity. Blood had more productive templates and roughly 8-fold more unique clonotypes than tumor.

The assay was immunoSEQ multiplex PCR, and TCRdb's table has in-frame clones only and misses some. The table shows about 100,000 clones, with over 90% occurring only once. Selected pancreatic ductal adenocarcinoma patients had undergone surgery without neoadjuvant therapy. For this clone: Antigen unknown.

Germline assignment: CDR1 SGDLS and CDR2 YYNGEE. The CDR3 has 13 residues. The V end lost 1 base, the J end lost 6 bases, and 7 bases lay between the germline ends. The sample was PBMCs. This receptor was taken from a human donor with pancreatic ductal adenocarcinoma. This sequence joins TRBV9 and TRBJ2-2; D gene unclear. The CDR3 is CASSVLDAGELFF. CDR3 nucleotide sequence: TGTGCCAGCAGCGTACTAGACGCCGGGGAGCTGTTTTTT.